These T cell receptor beta chains were read from a single sample in a study of OX40 agonist ivuxolimab in advanced cancers. Sequenced by immunoSEQ multiplex PCR; TCRdb stores in-frame clones only, minus some. The top ten clones hold about 0.2% of a sample with under 90,000 clones, roughly nine tenths of them seen once. The sample was CD4+ or CD8+ T cells sorted from blood, taken in a trial of the OX40 agonist ivuxolimab. These receptors were taken from an adult with an advanced solid tumor such as melanoma, head and neck, liver or kidney cancer. Each CDR3 is given with its conserved first and last residue. A D gene is named only where the DNA matches it firmly. Size is omitted from some rows. Given values are once, few, many or a class for expanded clones.

TRBV7-6	TRBD2	TRBJ2-3	NA	CASSFQRGVTDTQYF	TGTGCCAGCAGCTTTCAGCGGGGGGTCACAGATACGCAGTATTTT
TRBV29-1	TRBD1	TRBJ1-1	few	CSAPGQGGLNTEAFF	TGCAGCGCCCCGGGACAGGGCGGCCTTAACACTGAAGCTTTCTTT
TRBV7-3	NA	TRBJ2-2	NA	CASSLNPGYTGELFF	TGTGCCAGCAGCTTAAACCCTGGGTACACCGGGGAGCTGTTTTTT
TRBV5-1	TRBD1	TRBJ2-5	once	CASSSTQGVGETQYF	TGCGCCAGCAGCTCAACACAGGGGGTCGGGGAGACCCAGTACTTC
TRBV5-1	TRBD1	TRBJ2-5	few	CASSLEGAQETQYF	TGCGCCAGCAGCTTGGAGGGGGCCCAAGAGACCCAGTACTTC
TRBV4-2	TRBD1	TRBJ1-2	once	CASSQEGDRNYGYTF	TGTGCCAGCAGCCAAGAGGGGGACAGAAATTATGGCTACACCTTC
TRBV27	TRBD1	TRBJ2-2	NA	CASSLSIGAGGGTGELFF	TGTGCCAGCAGTTTATCGATAGGAGCAGGGGGCGGCACCGGGGAGCTGTTTTTT
TRBV7-7	NA	TRBJ2-2	NA	CASSLKTENTGELFF	TGTGCCAGCAGCTTAAAAACGGAGAACACCGGGGAGCTGTTTTTT
TRBV2	TRBD1	TRBJ2-5	NA	CASAETGVGQETQYF	TGTGCCAGCGCAGAGACAGGGGTGGGCCAAGAGACCCAGTACTTC
TRBV5-6	NA	TRBJ2-1	NA	CASSPAGGSSYNEQFF	TGTGCCAGCAGCCCCGCCGGGGGCAGCTCCTACAATGAGCAGTTCTTC
TRBV7-8	NA	TRBJ1-3	NA	CASSLARPSGNTIYF	TGTGCCAGCAGCTTAGCGCGGCCCTCTGGAAACACCATATATTTT
TRBV5-1	NA	TRBJ2-3	once	CASRLEGVSTDTQYF	TGCGCCAGCAGACTAGAGGGGGTTAGCACAGATACGCAGTATTTT
TRBV19	TRBD1	TRBJ2-1	NA	CASRGQPTYNEQFF	TGTGCCAGTAGGGGACAGCCGACCTACAATGAGCAGTTCTTC
TRBV5-1	NA	TRBJ2-1	NA	CASSLGGAAYNEQFF	TGCGCCAGCAGCTTGGGAGGGGCGGCCTACAATGAGCAGTTCTTC
TRBV28	NA	TRBJ2-7	NA	CASSLIDRRRHEQYF	TGTGCCAGCAGTTTAATAGACAGACGTCGCCACGAGCAGTACTTC
TRBV7-3	TRBD2	TRBJ2-1	NA	CASSSYPGGRAKNEQFF	TGTGCCAGCAGCTCCTATCCGGGCGGGAGGGCCAAGAATGAGCAGTTCTTC
TRBV21-1	NA	TRBJ1-4	NA	CASPDEKLFF	TGTGCCAGCCCGGATGAAAAACTGTTTTTT
TRBV4-1	NA	TRBJ1-1	NA	CASSQVGGRGEAFF	TGCGCCAGCAGCCAAGTAGGGGGGAGGGGTGAAGCTTTCTTT
TRBV5-6	TRBD1	TRBJ2-7	once	CASSLKAGTGGDEQYF	TGTGCCAGCAGCTTAAAAGCCGGGACAGGGGGCGACGAGCAGTACTTC
TRBV29-1	TRBD2	TRBJ2-1	NA	CSVVKLASGRKGNEQFF	TGCAGCGTTGTTAAATTGGCTAGCGGGAGAAAGGGGAATGAGCAGTTCTTC
TRBV5-1	TRBD1	TRBJ2-5	NA	CASSLGPGQQETQYF	TGCGCCAGCAGCTTGGGACCGGGACAGCAAGAGACCCAGTACTTC
TRBV5-1	TRBD1	TRBJ2-7	NA	CASNGQGAEQYF	TGCGCCAGCAACGGACAGGGTGCCGAGCAGTACTTC
TRBV27	TRBD1	TRBJ1-3	NA	CASRPAGTAGNTIYF	TGTGCCAGCAGACCCGCAGGGACAGCTGGAAACACCATATATTTT
TRBV15	TRBD2	TRBJ2-5	NA	CATSRDYGRGEETQYF	TGTGCCACCAGCAGAGATTATGGGCGGGGGGAAGAGACCCAGTACTTC
TRBV28	TRBD1	TRBJ2-7	NA	CASSLHPGQGVGYEQYF	TGTGCCAGCAGTTTACATCCCGGACAGGGAGTTGGGTACGAGCAGTACTTC
TRBV6-6	NA	TRBJ1-2	NA	CASSSGRGYYGYTF	TGTGCCAGCAGTTCAGGGAGGGGATACTATGGCTACACCTTC
TRBV30	NA	TRBJ2-7	NA	CAWSVRGGSYEQYF	TGTGCCTGGAGTGTACGTGGGGGCAGCTACGAGCAGTACTTC
TRBV5-1	NA	TRBJ1-5	NA	CASSLAGPNQPQHF	TGCGCCAGCAGCTTGGCGGGCCCAAATCAGCCCCAGCATTTT
TRBV5-1	TRBD2	TRBJ2-3	NA	CASSLEGAIVAGVSWDTQYF	TGCGCCAGCAGCTTAGAGGGGGCGATTGTAGCGGGAGTTAGTTGGGATACGCAGTATTTT
TRBV28	NA	TRBJ1-1	NA	CASRAMGEGRLIEAFF	TGTGCCAGCAGGGCTATGGGTGAGGGAAGGCTGATTGAAGCTTTCTTT
TRBV11-2	NA	TRBJ2-2	NA	CASSSLDPNRVGELFF	TGTGCCAGCAGCTCTTTAGACCCGAACCGGGTCGGGGAGCTGTTTTTT
TRBV6-5	TRBD1	TRBJ2-5	NA	CASSPPGQKQETQYF	TGTGCCAGCAGTCCACCGGGACAGAAACAAGAGACCCAGTACTTC
TRBV5-1	NA	TRBJ2-3	NA	CASSLPSRTDTQYF	TGCGCCAGCAGCTTGCCTAGCCGCACAGATACGCAGTATTTT
TRBV15	NA	TRBJ2-2	NA	CATSIVTGELFF	TGTGCCACCAGCATAGTTACCGGGGAGCTGTTTTTT
TRBV19	TRBD1	TRBJ2-7	once	CASSIEGQGSIYEQYF	TGTGCCAGTAGTATAGAGGGACAGGGGTCGATCTACGAGCAGTACTTC
TRBV6-6	NA	TRBJ1-3	NA	CASKAGFGNTIYF	TGTGCCAGCAAGGCAGGGTTCGGAAACACCATATATTTT
TRBV2	NA	TRBJ1-1	NA	CASSEGYLRNTEAFF	TGTGCCAGCAGTGAAGGATATCTAAGGAACACTGAAGCTTTCTTT
TRBV7-6	TRBD1	TRBJ1-1	NA	CASSLALVRDRGTEAFF	TGTGCCAGCAGCTTAGCTTTGGTAAGGGACAGGGGGACTGAAGCTTTCTTT
TRBV27	NA	TRBJ2-3	NA	CASSFPHGGRGTDTQYF	TGTGCCAGCAGTTTCCCCCACGGGGGAAGGGGCACAGATACGCAGTATTTT
TRBV27	NA	TRBJ2-5	once	CASRKGSDGSETQYF	TGTGCCAGCAGGAAGGGGTCGGACGGATCAGAGACCCAGTACTTC
TRBV6-1	NA	TRBJ2-4	once	CASSEVRAVAKNIQYF	TGTGCCAGCAGTGAAGTCAGGGCAGTAGCCAAAAACATTCAGTACTTC
TRBV6-5	TRBD2	TRBJ2-1	NA	CASFSGRARFF	TGTGCCAGTTTTAGCGGGAGGGCCCGCTTCTTC
TRBV4-1	NA	TRBJ1-1	NA	CASSQVLIGVGTEAFF	TGCGCCAGCAGCCAAGTCCTGATTGGGGTGGGCACTGAAGCTTTCTTT
TRBV7-8	NA	TRBJ2-1	NA	CASSLRMTGHTTYNEQFF	TGTGCCAGCAGCCTCCGCATGACAGGCCATACCACGTACAATGAGCAGTTCTTC
TRBV2	NA	TRBJ1-6	NA	CASSESSSYNSPLHF	TGTGCCAGCAGTGAATCGAGCTCCTATAATTCACCCCTCCACTTT
TRBV19	TRBD2	TRBJ2-3	NA	CASSSRGTSGRGLTDTQYF	TGTGCCAGTAGTTCCCGAGGGACTAGCGGGAGAGGGCTAACAGATACGCAGTATTTT
TRBV7-8	TRBD2	TRBJ2-7	NA	CASSLVVKGGVISYEQYF	TGTGCCAGCAGCTTAGTCGTCAAGGGAGGGGTCATCTCCTACGAGCAGTACTTC
TRBV7-3	NA	TRBJ2-5	NA	CASSLGAPGSGETQYF	TGTGCCAGCAGCTTAGGGGCTCCCGGGAGCGGGGAGACCCAGTACTTC